A single count supports the clone carrying this TCR beta chain. This CDR3 is missing its conserved last phenylalanine or tryptophan, likely due to a read error. RNA transcripts served as template for amplifying TCR beta CDR3 sequences. The library came from an HTBI-primed first-round RT-PCR and a second-round multiplex PCR. MiXCR, run by TCRdb on the multiplex PCR reads, gives a single entry per CDR3 protein. Here the sample spans hundreds of thousands of distinct CDR3 sequences, roughly 40% being singletons. The data stem from a study of Graves' ophthalmopathy and Graves' hyperthyroidism. V was clipped by 5 bases and J by 3 bases; unmatched bases: 8. This CDR3 is 15 amino acids long. From germline, CDR1 is SGHVS and CDR2 FQNEAQ.

The sequencing input was peripheral blood. This TCR came from an adult man with Graves' ophthalmopathy. The chain recombines TRBV7-8 with TRBJ2-7, with TRBD1 matching over 9 bases. CDR3 DNA sequence: TGTGCCAGCAGCGAACCTCGACAGGGGGACTACGAGCAGTACCTC. Its translation is CASSEPRQGDYEQYL.